This T cell receptor (beta chain) was captured in a study of control samples from healthy donors and cancer patients. Germline lookup yields CDR1 SEHNR and CDR2 FQNEAQ (reference sequence). V was clipped by 1 base and J by 7 bases, with 16 bases between them. CDR3 length: 16 amino acids. Generated by immunoSEQ multiplex PCR, the TCRdb table keeps only in-frame clones and is missing some. The table lists roughly 150,000 clones, over 90% of them singletons. This TCR came from a man between 45 and 60 years old in good health. Specimen: blood. J is TRBJ1-4 and V is TRBV7-9; D not certain. The CDR3 sequence is CASSLGSARIGEKLFF. The CDR3 nucleotides are TGTGCCAGCAGCTTAGGATCGGCACGCATAGGTGAAAAACTGTTTTTT.